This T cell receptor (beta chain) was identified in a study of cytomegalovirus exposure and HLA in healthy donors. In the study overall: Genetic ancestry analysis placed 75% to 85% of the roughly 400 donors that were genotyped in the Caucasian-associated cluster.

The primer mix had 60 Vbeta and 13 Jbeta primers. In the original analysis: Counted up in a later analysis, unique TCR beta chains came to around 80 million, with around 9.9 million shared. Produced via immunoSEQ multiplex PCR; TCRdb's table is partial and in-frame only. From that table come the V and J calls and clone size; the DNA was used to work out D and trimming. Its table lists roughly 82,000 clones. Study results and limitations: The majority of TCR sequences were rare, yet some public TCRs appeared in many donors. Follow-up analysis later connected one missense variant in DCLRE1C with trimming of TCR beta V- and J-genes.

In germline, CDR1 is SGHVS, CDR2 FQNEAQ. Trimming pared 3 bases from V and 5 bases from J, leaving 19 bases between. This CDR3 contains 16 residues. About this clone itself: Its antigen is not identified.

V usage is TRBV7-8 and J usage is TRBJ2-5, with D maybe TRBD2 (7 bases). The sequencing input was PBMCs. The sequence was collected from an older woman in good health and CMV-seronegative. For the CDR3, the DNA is TGTGCCAGCAGCTTCGGGGGCGGGAGCCTCGCCGAGACCCAGTACTTC. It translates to CASSFGGGSLAETQYF.